This entry lists 8 T cell receptor beta chains sequenced from one sample in a study of identical twins. TCRdb redid the calling of the 5' RACE reads with MiXCR, one entry per CDR3 protein. Of about 240,000 distinct CDR3 sequences listed, about 10% were seen once; the top ten hold approximately 9.1%. Material for sequencing was memory T cells sorted from blood. The receptors were gathered from a man aged 45-65 years in good health.

The V gene is TRBV19, the J gene TRBJ1-5; TRBD1 aligns across 9 bases. The germline V gene has CDR1 LNHDA and CDR2 SQIVND (reference sequence). J was trimmed by 1 base and V by 5 bases; bases with no gene match: 27. The CDR3 consists of 23 residues. This CDR3 is CASSLRALASGTGSAWSNQPQHF. The CDR3, as DNA: TGTGCCAGTAGTCTTAGAGCATTGGCGTCCGGGACAGGGTCAGCGTGGAGCAATCAGCCCCAGCATTTT.

This chain joins TRBV6-5 and TRBJ2-3; weak D call: TRBD1 (6 bases). The CDR3 is made up of 15 amino acids. Germline-derived CDR1 and CDR2 are MNHEY and SVGAGI. The germline V and J ends were trimmed by 1 base and 6 bases, with 14 bases remaining between them. DNA of the CDR3: TGTGCCAGCAGTTACTTGGGGGCCCCTGTGGATACGCAGTATTTT. Protein product: CASSYLGAPVDTQYF.

This clonotype was seen only once. The junction does not match germline at one end; this may be a read error. V is TRBV20-1 and J is TRBJ2-1; 7 bases match TRBD2. Germline V gene lookup returns CDR1 DFQATT and CDR2 SNEGSKA (reference sequence). The CDR3 is made up of 15 amino acids. In nucleotides, the CDR3 is TGCAGTGCTAGAACTAGCGTGAGCTCCTACAATGAGCTGTTCTTC. It yields the protein CSARTSVSSYNELFF.

This clonotype was observed a few times. This sequence joins TRBV19 and TRBJ1-6; TRBD1 matches at 9 bases. The CDR3 spans 15 residues. CDR1 is LNHDA, CDR2 SQIVND, per germline (reference sequence). The J segment lost 4 bases and the V segment lost 4 bases, leaving 2 bases of the junction unmatched. CDR3 in amino acids: CASSTDRGYNSPLHF. In DNA, the CDR3 is TGTGCCAGTAGTACAGACAGGGGGTATAATTCACCCCTCCACTTT.

This clonotype was seen a few times. This chain connects TRBV6-1 to TRBJ2-7; 10 nucleotides agree with TRBD2. Trimming took 0 bases from V and 6 from J; bases not matched to a gene: 5. The CDR3 consists of 15 residues. Germline V lookup: CDR1 MNHNS, CDR2 SASEGT. This CDR3 reads CASSEASGRAGEQYF. The DNA of the CDR3 is TGTGCCAGCAGTGAAGCAAGCGGGAGGGCCGGCGAGCAGTACTTC.

Many counts were recorded for this clonotype. This chain joins TRBV29-1 and TRBJ1-5, with D unresolved. The CDR3 is made up of 12 amino acids. The germline V gene encodes CDR1 SQVTM and CDR2 ANQGSEA. Trimming shortened V by 5 bases and J by 7 bases, and 12 bases separated the two germline ends. CDR3 in DNA: TGCAGCGTTTTGGTGGGCGAGCAGCCCCAGCATTTT. Translation gives CSVLVGEQPQHF.

This clonotype was detected many times. The chain joins TRBV7-2 to TRBJ2-1; D unclear. Germline CDR1 SGHTA, CDR2 FQGNSA. V was pared by 1 base and J by 0 bases, with 7 bases between. This CDR3 has 15 amino acids. The CDR3 loop reads CASSLERSSYNEQFF. The CDR3 coding sequence is TGTGCCAGCAGCTTAGAAAGGAGCTCCTACAATGAGCAGTTCTTC.

This clonotype was seen many times. The J gene is TRBJ1-6, the V gene TRBV27, with D hard to call. Trimming removed 4 bases at V and 6 bases at J, with 7 bases between. This CDR3 contains 13 residues. Germline CDR1 MNHEY, CDR2 SMNVEV (reference sequence). As DNA, the CDR3 is TGTGCCAGCAGTTATGCAGTTAATTCACCCCTCCACTTT. This sequence encodes CASSYAVNSPLHF.